Described below is a single T cell receptor beta chain sequence and its context. Its antigen is not known. CD45RA+ naive and CD45RA-negative memory subsets were separated from CD4+ cells. The data originate from a study of shared clonotypes between healthy human individuals. General study findings and limits: Represented diversity, genetic and exposure-history alike, was limited by few donors. Shared clonotypes: approximately 5% naive CD4, roughly 3.8% naive CD8, over 2% memory CD4, about 0.4% memory CD8. Lower generation probabilities were found for non-shared clonotypes than for those shared by all four donors.

TCRdb keeps only in-frame clones here, not all; method: immunoSEQ multiplex PCR. The sample consists of just over 2,000,000 clones, approximately 95% of them appearing once. The TCR was taken from a man aged 18 to 30 in good health. The sequencing sample was made of naive CD4+ T cells sorted from blood. The sample's subset: CD45RA+ positively selected.

The CDR3 region has the DNA TGTGCCTGGATCGACAGGGGGCCCGGGGAGCTGTTTTTT. Translating it yields CAWIDRGPGELFF. This chain joins TRBV30 and TRBJ2-2, with 10 bases lining up with TRBD1. Losses at the gene ends were 4 bases for V and 6 bases for J; bases not matched to a gene: 2. This CDR3 comprises 13 residues. Per germline, CDR1 GTSNPN and CDR2 SVGIG (reference sequence).